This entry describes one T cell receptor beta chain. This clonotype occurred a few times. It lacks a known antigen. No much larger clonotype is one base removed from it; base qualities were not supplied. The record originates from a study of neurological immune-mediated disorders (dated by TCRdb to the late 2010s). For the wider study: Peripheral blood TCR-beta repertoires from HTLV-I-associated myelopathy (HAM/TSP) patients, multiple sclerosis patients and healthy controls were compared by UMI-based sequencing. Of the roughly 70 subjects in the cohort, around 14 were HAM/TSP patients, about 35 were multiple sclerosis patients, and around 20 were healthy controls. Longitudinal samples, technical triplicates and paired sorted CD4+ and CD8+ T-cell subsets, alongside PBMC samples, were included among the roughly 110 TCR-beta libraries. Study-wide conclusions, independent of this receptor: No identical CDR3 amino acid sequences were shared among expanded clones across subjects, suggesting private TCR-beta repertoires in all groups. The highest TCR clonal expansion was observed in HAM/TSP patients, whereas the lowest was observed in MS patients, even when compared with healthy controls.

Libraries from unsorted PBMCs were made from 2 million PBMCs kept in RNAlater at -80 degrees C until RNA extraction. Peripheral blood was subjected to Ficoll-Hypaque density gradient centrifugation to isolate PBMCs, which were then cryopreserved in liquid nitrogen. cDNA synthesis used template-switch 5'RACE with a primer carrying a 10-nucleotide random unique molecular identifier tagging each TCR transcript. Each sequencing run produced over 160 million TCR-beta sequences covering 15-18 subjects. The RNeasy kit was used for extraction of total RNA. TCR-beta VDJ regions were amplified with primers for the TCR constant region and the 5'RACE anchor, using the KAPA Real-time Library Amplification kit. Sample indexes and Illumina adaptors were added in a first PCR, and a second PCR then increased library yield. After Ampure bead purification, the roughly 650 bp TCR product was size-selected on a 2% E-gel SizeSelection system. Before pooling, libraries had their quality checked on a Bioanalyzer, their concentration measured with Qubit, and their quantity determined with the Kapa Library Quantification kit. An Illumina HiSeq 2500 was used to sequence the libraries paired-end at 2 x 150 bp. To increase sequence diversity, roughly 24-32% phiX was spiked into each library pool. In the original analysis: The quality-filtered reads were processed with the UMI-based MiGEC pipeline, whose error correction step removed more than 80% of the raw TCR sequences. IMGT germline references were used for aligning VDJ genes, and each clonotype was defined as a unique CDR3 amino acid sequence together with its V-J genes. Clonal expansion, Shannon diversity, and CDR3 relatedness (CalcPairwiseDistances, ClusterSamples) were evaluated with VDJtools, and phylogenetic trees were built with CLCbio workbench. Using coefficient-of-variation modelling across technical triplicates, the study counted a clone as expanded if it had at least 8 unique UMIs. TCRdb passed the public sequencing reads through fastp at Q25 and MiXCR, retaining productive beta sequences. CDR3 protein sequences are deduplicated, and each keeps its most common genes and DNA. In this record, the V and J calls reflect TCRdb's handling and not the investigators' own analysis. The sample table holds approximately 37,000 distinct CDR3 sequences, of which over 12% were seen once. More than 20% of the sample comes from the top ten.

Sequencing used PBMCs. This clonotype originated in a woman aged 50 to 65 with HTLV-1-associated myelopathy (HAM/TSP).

CDR3 sequence: CASRNPGGPGNTIYF. The DNA reads TGCGCCAGCCGAAACCCAGGGGGCCCTGGAAACACCATATATTTT. The chain was built from TRBV5-1 and TRBJ1-3; 8 of the junction bases match TRBD1. V loses 7 bases at its end and J loses 2 bases; junction bases beyond the gene matches: 8. Reading the germline V gene gives CDR1 SGHRS and CDR2 YFSETQ. The CDR3 starts with the cysteine, ends with the phenylalanine, and has 15 residues. Left in the record is the CDR3 DNA by itself, 45 bases read in frame from the first base. The CDR3, completed at both ends by the reference TRBV5-1 and TRBJ1-3 genes, gives the full variable domain KAGVTQTPRYLIKTRGQQVTLSCSPISGHRSVSWYQQTPGQGLQFLFEYFSETQRNKGNFPGRFSGRQFSNSRSEMNVSTLELGDSALYLCASRNPGGPGNTIYFGEGSWLTVV.